The sequence of this T cell receptor (beta chain) was determined in a study of blood T cell repertoires in COVID-19. In the original workflow: Nucleated cell number was recorded as an estimate derived from reference gene primer amplification. The method was immunoSEQ multiplex PCR; TCRdb's version includes in-frame clones alone and lacks a portion of them. V, J and clone size derive from that table, while D and trimming were established from the DNA sequence. The repertoire consists of some 490,000 clones, with approximately 90% occurring once and the leading ten covering 6.5% to 9.5%. Germline CDR1 is MGHDK and CDR2 is SYGVNS. This CDR3 has 15 residues. With V trimmed by 6 bases and J by 8 bases, 11 bases remained unmatched. Participants came from roughly 23 US areas, aged about 18 to 95 years. Participants had their cohort set by participant-reported clinical history. Symptom resolution, clearance, or two negative PCRs marked the recovered donors of Cohort 3.

Sequenced sample: PBMCs or T cells enriched from blood (not recorded which). This TCR derives from a woman aged 60-75 years who had recovered from COVID-19. The chain uses TRBV25-1 and TRBJ2-1; 9 positions match TRBD1. The CDR3 nucleotides read TGTGCCAGCAGCGCCTTACCGGGACAGGGTTATGAGCAGTTCTTC. It yields the protein CASSALPGQGYEQFF.